This TCR beta chain was recorded in a study of shared clonotypes between healthy human individuals. CD45RO-negative, CCR7-selected cells formed the naive CD8 fraction, which excluded terminally differentiated effector memory CD45RA+ cells. The CDR3 is 17 residues long. Germline CDR1 LGHNA, CDR2 YSLEER. With V trimmed by 0 bases and J by 5 bases, 8 bases remained unmatched. Profiled with immunoSEQ multiplex PCR; TCRdb holds only in-frame clones, not every one. This table has over 2,000,000 clones, 80% to 95% appearing once. The specimen was naive CD8+ T cells from PBMCs. The origin of this receptor is a man between 18 and 29 years old in good health. Some clones in this sample may be carry-over from other donors' samples. This sequence joins TRBV4-3 and TRBJ2-5, with 11 bases matching TRBD2. The CDR3: CASSQDWGLADRETQYF. Here the CDR3 DNA reads TGCGCCAGCAGCCAAGATTGGGGACTAGCGGACCGGGAGACCCAGTACTTC.